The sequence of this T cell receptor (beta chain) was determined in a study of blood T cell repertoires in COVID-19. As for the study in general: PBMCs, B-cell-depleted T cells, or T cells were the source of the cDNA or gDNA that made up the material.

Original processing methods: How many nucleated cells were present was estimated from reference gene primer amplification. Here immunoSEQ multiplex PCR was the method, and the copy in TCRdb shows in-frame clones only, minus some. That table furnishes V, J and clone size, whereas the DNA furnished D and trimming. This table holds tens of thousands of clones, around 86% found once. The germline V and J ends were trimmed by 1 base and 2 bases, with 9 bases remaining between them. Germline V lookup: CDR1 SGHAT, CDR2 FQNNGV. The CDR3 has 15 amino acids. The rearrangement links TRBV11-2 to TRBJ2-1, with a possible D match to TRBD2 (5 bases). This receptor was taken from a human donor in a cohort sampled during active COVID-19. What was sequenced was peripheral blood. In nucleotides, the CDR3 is TGTGCCAGCAGCTTAGCTCGGGGAACCTACAATGAGCAGTTCTTC. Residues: CASSLARGTYNEQFF. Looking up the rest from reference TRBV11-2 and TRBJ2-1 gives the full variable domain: EAGVAQSPRYKIIEKRQSVAFWCNPISGHATLYWYQQILGQGPKLLIQFQNNGVVDDSQLPKDRFSAERLKGVDSTLKIQPAKLEDSAVYLCASSLARGTYNEQFFGPGTRLTVL.